This T cell receptor beta chain was documented in a study of T cell responses to AZD1222 COVID-19 vaccine. Whole-study findings and limits: The study found Spike-specific TCR breadth and depth rose after two AZD1222 doses. Just five to seven people given AZD1222 tested seropositive at baseline.

For this clone: What it binds is unknown.

The repertoire was sequenced with immunoSEQ multiplex PCR; TCRdb's copy has only in-frame clones and lacks some. The sample holds about 120,000 clones; about 89% are singletons and the top ten take 4.5%. Germline V gives CDR1 LGHNA, CDR2 YSLEER. CDR3 length: 15 amino acids. Trimming stripped 2 bases from V and 1 base from J, with 8 bases between. This clonotype was sampled from an adult in good health. The sequencing used peripheral blood, collected on day 0 of AZD1222 vaccination. This chain connects TRBV4-3 to TRBJ1-4; D perhaps matches TRBD1 (6 bases). CDR3 loop: CASSQFRGTNEKLFF. CDR3 sequence (DNA): TGCGCCAGCAGCCAATTCAGGGGAACTAATGAAAAACTGTTTTTT.